This T cell receptor (beta chain) derives from a study of blood T cells in healthy people across ages. Points from the study as a whole: Comparison with aged donors showed that long-lived donors had more naive CD4+ cells and higher diversity.

Whenever a sample was processed, at least 6 million PBMCs were isolated. About this clonotype itself: Its cognate antigen is unknown. The junction does not match germline at one end; this may be a read error.

Together with a sample-barcoded 5' primer, a J-beta primer mix was included in a second PCR lasting roughly 6 to 12 cycles. Each cDNA molecule received a tag from a template-switch adaptor that had 12 random nucleotides. TCRdb ran MiXCR on the 5' RACE reads and lists one entry per CDR3 protein. The table has 800,000 to 900,000 distinct CDR3 sequences, approximately 67% seen once; the top ten hold 25% to 35%. The germline CDR1 and CDR2 sequences are KGHDR and SFDVKD. This CDR3 spans 14 amino acids. The receptor was derived from a man aged 25 to 45 in good health. Sequencing used blood. This chain connects TRBV24-1 to TRBJ2-1, with 9 bases matching TRBD2. CDR3 nucleotides: TGTGCCACCAGCGATTGGACGGCTAGCGGGGCGCAGTTCTTC. This gives the protein CATSDWTASGAQFF.